What follows are 19 T cell receptor beta chains derived from one specimen sequenced in a study of cytotoxic CD8 clonotypes in ibrutinib-treated CLL. The protocol was immunoSEQ multiplex PCR, while the TCRdb copy is restricted to in-frame clones and leaves out a portion. The data show 150,000 or so clones, approximately 81% seen once. Sequenced here: PBMCs, sampled after 12 months of ibrutinib treatment. The receptors stem from a human donor with chronic lymphocytic leukemia.

Written as DNA, the CDR3 is TGTGCCAGCATTGGACTAGCGGGGGGCGAGCAGTACTTC. This sequence encodes CASIGLAGGEQYF. The chain uses TRBV6-5 and TRBJ2-7; 14 bases fit TRBD2. CDR3 length: 13 amino acids. Germline values: CDR1 MNHEY, CDR2 SVGAGI. The ends lost 7 bases at V and 6 bases at J; junction bases unmatched: 2.

This clone occurred a few times. The V and J genes are TRBV14 and TRBJ2-3; 11 positions agree with TRBD2. The V gene end was trimmed by 1 base and the J gene end by 10 bases; junction bases not matched to a gene: 7. The CDR3 has 15 residues. The V gene's germline CDR1 is SGHDN and CDR2 FVKESK. Here the CDR3 DNA reads TGTGCCAGCAGCCAAGCTCGACTAGCGGGACTCCCGCAGTATTTT. This encodes CASSQARLAGLPQYF.

The genes are TRBV20-1 and TRBJ1-4; TRBD1 aligns across 7 bases. Trimming at V came to 4 bases and at J to 8 bases, leaving 1 base not matched to a gene. Germline V lookup: CDR1 DFQATT, CDR2 SNEGSKA (reference sequence). This CDR3 region has 11 residues. The CDR3 here is CSATQGEKLFF. CDR3 sequence (DNA): TGCAGTGCTACACAGGGGGAAAAACTGTTTTTT.

The genes are TRBV9 and TRBJ2-1, with TRBD2 identical over 11 bases. After removal of 3 bases from V and 4 bases from J, the junction contained 6 bases not matched to a gene. The germline V gene has CDR1 SGDLS and CDR2 YYNGEE. The CDR3 contains 16 residues. Written as DNA, the CDR3 is TGTGCCAGCAGCGGACTTGGGACTAGCGGATACAATGAGCAGTTCTTC. Its translation: CASSGLGTSGYNEQFF.

The chain combines TRBV9 with TRBJ1-1; D might be TRBD1 (5 bases). The CDR3 is 16 residues long. Trimming cost V 0 bases and J 1 base, with 13 bases left between them. Germline V gene sequence: CDR1 SGDLS, CDR2 YYNGEE. The CDR3 DNA reads as TGTGCCAGCAGCGTAGGGGCTCTGAGGGGGAACACTGAAGCTTTCTTT. Its translation: CASSVGALRGNTEAFF.

The chain links TRBV7-2 to TRBJ2-2, with 7 bases identical to TRBD1. This CDR3 is built from 14 residues. Trimming removed 6 bases from V and 6 bases from J; junction bases left unmatched: 7. Germline CDR1 SGHTA, CDR2 FQGNSA. The CDR3 loop reads CASRGTGVAGELFF. The CDR3 coding sequence is TGTGCCAGCAGGGGCACAGGGGTTGCCGGGGAGCTGTTTTTT.

The rearrangement joins TRBV5-1 to TRBJ1-4; D is uncertain. Between the trimmed V and J ends, which lost 0 bases and 4 bases, there was a span of 13 bases. The CDR3 is 16 amino acids. The germline CDR1 and CDR2 sequences are SGHRS and YFSETQ. The CDR3 DNA is TGCGCCAGCAGCTTGGAAGAAGACAAGTATAATGAAAAACTGTTTTTT. This encodes CASSLEEDKYNEKLFF.

The chain uses TRBV5-4 and TRBJ2-3; 7 nucleotides line up with TRBD2. The CDR3 runs 15 residues. Germline V gives CDR1 SGHNT, CDR2 YYREEE (reference sequence). V lost 0 bases to trimming and J lost 5 bases; unmatched junction nucleotides: 6. The CDR3 nucleotides read TGTGCCAGCAGCTTGGGGCGGGAGCGTGTAGATACGCAGTATTTT. This gives the protein CASSLGRERVDTQYF.

This clone was seen more than once but under ten times. The chain couples TRBV27 to TRBJ1-1; 9 positions match TRBD1. CDR3 size: 15 residues. Germline CDR1 and CDR2: MNHEY and SMNVEV (reference sequence). The junction had 6 bases not matched to a gene; V was cut back by 6 bases and J by 1 base. CDR3 sequence: CASSQQGAENTEAFF. The DNA of the CDR3 is TGTGCCAGCAGCCAACAGGGGGCCGAGAACACTGAAGCTTTCTTT.

The V gene is TRBV28, the J gene TRBJ2-3, with TRBD2 as a possible D gene (7 bases). Trimming pared 11 bases from V and 4 bases from J, leaving 19 bases between. The CDR3 runs 14 residues. Germline CDR1 MDHEN, CDR2 SYDVKM. CDR3 residues: CAWAGGGIPDTQYF. The DNA of the CDR3 is TGTGCCTGGGCTGGCGGGGGCATACCAGATACGCAGTATTTT. Complete variable domain (other parts from reference TRBV28 and TRBJ2-3): DVKVTQSSRYLVKRTGEKVFLECVQDMDHENMFWYRQDPGLGLRLIYFSYDVKMKEKGDIPEGYSVSREKKERFSLILESASTNQTSMYLCAWAGGGIPDTQYFGPGTRLTVL.

V is TRBV4-1 and J is TRBJ2-1; a possible D gene is TRBD1 (6 bases). CDR1 is MGHRA and CDR2 is YSYEKL in the germline V gene. The germline V and J ends were trimmed by 3 bases and 5 bases, with 14 bases remaining between them. The CDR3 totals 15 residues. CDR3 sequence reads: CASSHVGTSHNEQFF. CDR3 bases: TGCGCCAGCAGCCACGTTGGGACATCGCACAATGAGCAGTTCTTC.

The chain couples TRBV15 to TRBJ2-7; perhaps TRBD1 as D (5 bases). Germline-derived CDR1 and CDR2 are LNHNV and YYDKDF (reference sequence). This CDR3 contains 15 residues. V shed 0 bases and J shed 7 bases, with 16 bases lying between them. CDR3 in DNA: TGTGCCACCAGCAGAGATTTAGGGGTGTCCGGAGAGCAGTACTTC. Translated, it gives CATSRDLGVSGEQYF.

The rearrangement joins TRBV28 to TRBJ1-2; D possibly corresponds to TRBD1 (5 bases). From germline, CDR1 is MDHEN and CDR2 SYDVKM. V lost 6 bases, J lost 0 bases, and 14 bases lay in between. The CDR3 loop spans 15 amino acids. CDR3 in amino acids: CASSLVQGPNYGYTF. The CDR3 DNA follows: TGTGCCAGCAGCCTCGTCCAGGGACCTAACTATGGCTACACCTTC.

This clone is a singleton in its sample. This sequence joins TRBV2 and TRBJ2-7, with 7 bases lining up with TRBD2. V shed 8 bases and J 4 bases; nucleotides not matched to a gene: 8. Germline CDR1 is SNHLY and CDR2 is FYNNEI. The CDR3 consists of 13 residues. CDR3 DNA: TGTGCCAGCCGCGGGAGTATTAGTTACGAGCAGTACTTC. This encodes CASRGSISYEQYF.

The V gene is TRBV27, the J gene TRBJ2-7; 7 bases are a match to TRBD2. Trimming cost V 1 base and J 1 base; bases outside gene matches: 7. CDR1 and CDR2 from the germline V gene are MNHEY and SMNVEV (reference sequence). The CDR3 consists of 16 residues. The CDR3 loop reads CASSLLGGRASYEQYF. In nucleotides, the CDR3 is TGTGCCAGCAGTTTATTGGGTGGGAGGGCATCCTACGAGCAGTACTTC.

The table lists this clone with a count of one. The V and J genes are TRBV6-1 and TRBJ1-1, with 7 bases identical to TRBD1. CDR1 and CDR2 (germline): MNHNS, SASEGT. The J segment lost 1 base and the V segment lost 7 bases, leaving 9 bases of the junction unmatched. The CDR3 consists of 15 residues. The CDR3 is CASTPSQGRNTEAFF. The CDR3, as DNA: TGTGCCAGCACACCTTCACAGGGGAGGAACACTGAAGCTTTCTTT.

This clone showed up just a few times. The chain combines TRBV4-3 with TRBJ1-1; no firm D call. The length of the CDR3 is 15 residues. The V and J ends lost 1 base and 1 base respectively, with 10 bases between them. From germline, CDR1 is LGHNA and CDR2 YSLEER. The CDR3 region is CASSQVGGSNTEAFF. The CDR3 DNA reads as TGCGCCAGCAGCCAAGTGGGAGGGTCGAACACTGAAGCTTTCTTT.

This clone was counted once. This chain joins TRBV4-3 and TRBJ1-1; TRBD1 agrees at 8 bases. CDR1 is LGHNA and CDR2 is YSLEER in the germline V gene. This CDR3 has 15 amino acids. Germline trimming cut 3 bases from V and 5 bases from J; bases unmatched to any gene: 8. The CDR3 region is CASSQSGQGRTEAFF. Written as DNA, the CDR3 is TGCGCCAGCAGCCAGAGCGGACAGGGCAGGACTGAAGCTTTCTTT.

This chain uses TRBV19 with TRBJ1-3; D is undetermined. This CDR3 has 13 residues. Germline lookup yields CDR1 LNHDA and CDR2 SQIVND (reference sequence). The ends were cut back, 9 bases at V and 0 bases at J, with 9 bases in the middle. The CDR3 region is CASKGLSGNTIYF. Written as DNA, the CDR3 is TGTGCCAGCAAGGGCCTCTCTGGAAACACCATATATTTT.